This T cell receptor beta chain was recorded in a study of human T cells and chemical hapten exposure. Study-wide context: Per-sample TCR yield variability stemmed mainly from small pooled library volume differences.

Whole blood, unfractionated, served as the material for total RNA extraction. Whole-study findings and limits: No change in TCRs above 1 in 1000 frequency was produced by DPC sensitization.

This clonotype was observed at least ten times. Its antigen is as yet unknown. Unique molecular identifiers were attached to individual cDNA molecules during library preparation. TCRdb reanalysed the 5' RACE reads using MiXCR and keeps one entry per CDR3 protein. The repertoire includes about 140,000 distinct CDR3 sequences, around 4% of them detected once, and around 1.5% sits in the top ten. The sequence derives from a female donor in good health.

This CDR3 is CASSPSGPEQYF. The CDR3 nucleotides are TGTGCCAGCAGCCCCTCAGGCCCCGAGCAGTACTTC. The chain employs TRBV3-1 and TRBJ2-7; D gene unclear. The CDR3 extends over 12 amino acids. Germline-derived CDR1 and CDR2 are LGHDT and YNNKEL (reference sequence). The V and J ends lost 4 bases and 6 bases respectively, with 10 bases between them.